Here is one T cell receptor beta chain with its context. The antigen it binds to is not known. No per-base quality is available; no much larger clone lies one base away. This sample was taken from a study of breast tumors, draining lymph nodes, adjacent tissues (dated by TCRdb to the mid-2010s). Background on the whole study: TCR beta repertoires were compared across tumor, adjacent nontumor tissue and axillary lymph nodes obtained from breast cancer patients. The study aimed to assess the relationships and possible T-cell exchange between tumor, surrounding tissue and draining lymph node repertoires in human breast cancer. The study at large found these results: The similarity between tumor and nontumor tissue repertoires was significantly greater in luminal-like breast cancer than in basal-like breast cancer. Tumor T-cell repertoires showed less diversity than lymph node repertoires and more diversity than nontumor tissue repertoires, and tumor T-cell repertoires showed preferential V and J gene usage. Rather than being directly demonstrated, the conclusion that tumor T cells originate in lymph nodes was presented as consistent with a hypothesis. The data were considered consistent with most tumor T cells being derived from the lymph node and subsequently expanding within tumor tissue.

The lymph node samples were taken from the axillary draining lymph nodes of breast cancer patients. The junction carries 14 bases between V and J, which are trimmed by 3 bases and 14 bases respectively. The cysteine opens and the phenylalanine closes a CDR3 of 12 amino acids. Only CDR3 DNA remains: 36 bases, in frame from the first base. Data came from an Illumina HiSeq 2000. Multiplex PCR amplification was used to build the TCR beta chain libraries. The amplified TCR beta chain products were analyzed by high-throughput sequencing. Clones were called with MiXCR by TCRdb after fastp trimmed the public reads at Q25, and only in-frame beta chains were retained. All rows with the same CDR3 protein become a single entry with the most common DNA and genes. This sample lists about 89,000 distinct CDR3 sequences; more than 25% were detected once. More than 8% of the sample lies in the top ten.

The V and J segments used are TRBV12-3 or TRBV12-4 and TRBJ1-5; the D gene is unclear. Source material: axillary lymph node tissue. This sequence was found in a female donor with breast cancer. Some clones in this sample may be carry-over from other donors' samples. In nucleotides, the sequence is TGTGCCAGCAGTTTTTTTACGGGCCATGAGCATTTT. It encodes CASSFFTGHEHF.